Below, one T cell receptor (beta chain) is given with its context. No antigen is known for it. No quality values exist for individual bases; no much larger clone is one base distant. TCRbeta CDR3 regions were amplified from genomic DNA by means of the immunoSEQ Assay, a bias-controlled multiplex PCR. The original pipeline was this. Nucleated cell counts per sample were estimated from amplification of reference gene primers within the assay. To quantify the absolute abundance of each unique TCRbeta CDR3 rearrangement, sequence reads were collapsed and filtered. For each sample, productive Simpson clonality was calculated by taking the square root of Simpson's diversity index across productive rearrangements. TCRdb mirrors the immuneACCESS table, restricted to in-frame sequences. Some clones are absent from its copies; in checked studies, under half trace to an unresolved V gene, and the reason for the others is unknown. For V, J and clone size, that table is used; D and trimming come from the DNA. The sample table records tens of thousands of clones; more than 80% of these occur just once. Of the sample, about 18% is held by the ten largest clones.

This record belongs to a study of blood T cell repertoires in COVID-19 (dated by TCRdb to 2019 to 2021). Broadly, across the study: Samples covering the acute and convalescent phases of COVID-19 were provided by collaborators in the United States, Italy and Spain. The material from the prospective study consisted of cDNA or gDNA derived from T cells, B-cell-depleted T cells, or PBMCs. Samples came from the ongoing ImmuneRACE study (first 160 participants) plus 1,254 subjects from 6 global collaborators. Where available, HLA class I and class II types were taken from metadata supplied by the sample provider and were not determined by assay-based typing. Subjects who had been exposed to COVID-19, were actively infected with it, or had recovered from it provided the deeply sampled blood TCRbeta repertoires that made up the dataset. A freely available public database, intended as a resource for researchers studying the immune response to SARS-CoV-2, is where the repertoires were released. Nearly every sample came with metadata listing a de-identified subject ID, COVID-19 status, age in years and sex. Summary of the overall study and its limitations: How much clinical and demographic metadata was included differed by source and by participant, and the metadata was provided uncurated.

One collaborating source in Seattle enrolled patients during active infection and followed them longitudinally through the course of disease. The collaborating institutions used their own protocols to collect whole blood in K2EDTA tubes. For TCRbeta analysis, collaborators shipped samples in one of three forms: frozen whole blood, isolated PBMCs, or DNA extracted from either of those sample types. The receptor's source is a woman aged 60-70 years with COVID-19, enrolled during active disease. Sequenced material: peripheral blood.

The CDR3 protein is CASSVEGQGLDEQYF. At the DNA level, the sequence is TGTGCCAGCAGCGTAGAGGGACAGGGACTCGACGAGCAGTACTTC. The V gene is TRBV9 and the J gene is TRBJ2-7; TRBD1 fits 9 bases in the junction. Trimming leaves V shorter by 0 bases and J shorter by 5 bases, with the junction holding 6 bases beyond the gene matches. The CDR3 holds 15 amino acids from the cysteine to the phenylalanine. Of the read, only the CDR3 DNA is kept; its 45 bases are in frame from base 1. CDR1 and CDR2, looked up from the germline V gene, are SGDLS and YYNGEE.